The source of this T cell receptor (beta chain) is a study of blood T cell repertoires in COVID-19. About the research overall: Some COVID-19 samples were acute and others convalescent; all came from the United States, Italy and Spain. The analysed material was cDNA or gDNA that came from T cells, B-cell-depleted T cells, or PBMCs.

This CDR3 is 16 amino acids long. With 3 bases clipped from V and 2 bases from J, the junction kept 7 bases outside the gene matches. Germline lookup yields CDR1 SGDLS and CDR2 YYNGEE. The repertoire was sequenced with immunoSEQ multiplex PCR; TCRdb's copy has only in-frame clones and lacks some. Seen here are about 210,000 clones, around 80% observed once, and the top ten hold approximately 4.6%. Participants came from about two dozen US areas, aged roughly 18 to 90 years. Assignments of participants to cohorts depended upon their own reported clinical history. The sample taken for sequencing was PBMCs or T cells enriched from blood (not recorded which). The clonotype was recovered from a man aged 30-40 years with acute COVID-19. The rearrangement joins TRBV9 to TRBJ2-2; 7 bases map to TRBD1. The chain's CDR3 is CASSGTGALNTGELFF. For the CDR3, the DNA is TGTGCCAGCAGCGGTACAGGGGCCCTAAACACCGGGGAGCTGTTTTTT. Based on the CDR3 plus reference TRBV9 and TRBJ2-2, the full variable domain is DSGVTQTPKHLITATGQRVTLRCSPRSGDLSVYWYQQSLDQGLQFLIQYYNGEERAKGNILERFSAQQFPDLHSELNLSSLELGDSALYFCASSGTGALNTGELFFGEGSRLTVL.